The rows below give T cell receptor beta chains drawn from one sample of a study of Graves' ophthalmopathy and Graves' hyperthyroidism. One entry per CDR3 protein, called by TCRdb with MiXCR from the multiplex PCR reads. Of approximately 460,000 distinct CDR3 sequences in the sample, approximately 15% were seen once. Material: blood. Receptors originate from a woman in her 30s with Graves' ophthalmopathy. Both conserved end residues are part of each CDR3. D genes are given only for firm matches. Expanded clones get a size class; other rows say once, few or many, or leave the size out.

J gene: TRBJ1-2; V gene: TRBV6-1; D gene: NA; clone size: NA; CDR3 DNA: TGTGCCAGCAGTGAATCGGGGGGCGCGGACTATGGCTACACCTTC; CDR3 protein: CASSESGGADYGYTF
J gene: TRBJ2-2; V gene: TRBV7-2; D gene: TRBD2; clone size: many; CDR3 DNA: TGTGCCAGCAGCACAACTAGCGGGTACACCGGGGAGCTGTTTTTT; CDR3 protein: CASSTTSGYTGELFF
J gene: TRBJ1-2; V gene: TRBV28; D gene: TRBD1; clone size: many; CDR3 DNA: TGTGCCAGCAGTTTGGGGGACAGGGCCTACTCTAACTATGGCTACACCTTC; CDR3 protein: CASSLGDRAYSNYGYTF
J gene: TRBJ2-2; V gene: TRBV6-2/TRBV6-3; D gene: NA; clone size: many; CDR3 DNA: TGTGCCAGCAGTTACGGGGGAACGACTCCCACTTCCCCCGGGGAGCTGTTTTTT; CDR3 protein: CASSYGGTTPTSPGELFF
J gene: TRBJ1-1; V gene: TRBV5-4; D gene: NA; clone size: many; CDR3 DNA: TGTGCCAGCAGCTCGCCTGACAGGCGGACTGTTTGGACTGAAGCTTTCTTT; CDR3 protein: CASSSPDRRTVWTEAFF
J gene: TRBJ2-2; V gene: TRBV6-5; D gene: NA; clone size: many; CDR3 DNA: TGTGCCAGCACGGGGGAAAGTTACACCGGGGAGCTGTTTTTT; CDR3 protein: CASTGESYTGELFF
J gene: TRBJ1-5; V gene: TRBV6-1; D gene: NA; clone size: NA; CDR3 DNA: TGTGCCAGCAGCCTAGGGCCACTGAGCAATCAGCCCCAGCATTTT; CDR3 protein: CASSLGPLSNQPQHF
J gene: TRBJ2-7; V gene: TRBV7-8; D gene: NA; clone size: many; CDR3 DNA: TGTGCCAGCAGCCTCCGTTGGGAGTACGAGCAGTACTTC; CDR3 protein: CASSLRWEYEQYF
J gene: TRBJ2-7; V gene: TRBV20-1; D gene: NA; clone size: many; CDR3 DNA: TGCAGTGCCACCAGACAGGCCACGGGGGACGAGCAGTACTTC; CDR3 protein: CSATRQATGDEQYF
J gene: TRBJ2-5; V gene: TRBV2; D gene: NA; clone size: many; CDR3 DNA: TGTGCCAGCAGTGTAAGGAACAGAGAGACCCAGTACTTC; CDR3 protein: CASSVRNRETQYF
J gene: TRBJ2-2; V gene: TRBV3-1; D gene: NA; clone size: many; CDR3 DNA: TGTGCCAGCAGCCAAGCCGGGACACATAACACCGGGGAGCTGTTTTTT; CDR3 protein: CASSQAGTHNTGELFF
J gene: TRBJ2-2; V gene: TRBV19; D gene: TRBD1; clone size: many; CDR3 DNA: TGTGCCAGTACCCATCTCAGGGGGACCGGGGAGCTGTTTTTT; CDR3 protein: CASTHLRGTGELFF
J gene: TRBJ2-4; V gene: TRBV29-1; D gene: NA; clone size: many; CDR3 DNA: TGCAGCGTTGAAGTCCCCGGACTAGCCAAAAACATTCAGTACTTC; CDR3 protein: CSVEVPGLAKNIQYF
J gene: TRBJ1-3; V gene: TRBV2; D gene: NA; clone size: many; CDR3 DNA: TGTGCCAGCAGGGGGACGAATGGAAACACCATATATTTT; CDR3 protein: CASRGTNGNTIYF
J gene: TRBJ1-1; V gene: TRBV20-1; D gene: NA; clone size: many; CDR3 DNA: TGCAGTGCTATTCGGCTGAACACTGAAGCTTTCTTT; CDR3 protein: CSAIRLNTEAFF
J gene: TRBJ2-7; V gene: TRBV18; D gene: NA; clone size: many; CDR3 DNA: TGTGCCAGCTCCCTGACTCTTGCCTACGAGCAGTACTTC; CDR3 protein: CASSLTLAYEQYF
J gene: TRBJ1-2; V gene: TRBV27; D gene: TRBD1; clone size: few; CDR3 DNA: TGTGCCAGCAGCGCGTTGGTGGACCTTGGGACAGGGGACTATGGCTACACCTTC; CDR3 protein: CASSALVDLGTGDYGYTF
J gene: TRBJ1-5; V gene: TRBV19; D gene: NA; clone size: many; CDR3 DNA: TGTGCCAGTACCGCCGAGGAGGGCAATCAGCCCCAGCATTTT; CDR3 protein: CASTAEEGNQPQHF
J gene: TRBJ1-5; V gene: TRBV12-3/TRBV12-4; D gene: TRBD1; clone size: many; CDR3 DNA: TGTGCCAGCAGTACCCCTCAGGGGGCTCTAAATCAGCCCCAGCATTTT; CDR3 protein: CASSTPQGALNQPQHF
J gene: TRBJ1-2; V gene: TRBV11-2; D gene: TRBD1; clone size: many; CDR3 DNA: TGTGCCAGCAGCCCCCGGGGGAGGACAGGGGGCATCAGGCATGGCTACACCTTC; CDR3 protein: CASSPRGRTGGIRHGYTF
J gene: TRBJ1-2; V gene: TRBV29-1; D gene: TRBD1; clone size: many; CDR3 DNA: TGCAGCGTTGCTTTCTGGGCAGGGGGCCTCCTCTATGGCTACACCTTC; CDR3 protein: CSVAFWAGGLLYGYTF
J gene: TRBJ1-6; V gene: TRBV11-2; D gene: NA; clone size: many; CDR3 DNA: TGTGCCAGCAGCTTCCAAACAAATTCACCCCTCCACTTT; CDR3 protein: CASSFQTNSPLHF
J gene: TRBJ1-5; V gene: TRBV12-5; D gene: NA; clone size: few; CDR3 DNA: TGTGCTAGTGGTTTGGGGCCTCAGGGGCCCCAGCATTTT; CDR3 protein: CASGLGPQGPQHF
J gene: TRBJ1-2; V gene: TRBV6-5; D gene: NA; clone size: many; CDR3 DNA: TGTGCCAGCTTGGTGGGCTATGGCTACACCTTC; CDR3 protein: CASLVGYGYTF
J gene: TRBJ1-3; V gene: TRBV10-3; D gene: NA; clone size: many; CDR3 DNA: TGTGCCACGAGGACGGACCGAGCTGGAAACACCATATATTTT; CDR3 protein: CATRTDRAGNTIYF
J gene: TRBJ1-5; V gene: TRBV6-1; D gene: NA; clone size: many; CDR3 DNA: TGTGCCAGCAGTGAAGTTTCCAGGGTAGGGCGCCAGCCCCAGCATTTT; CDR3 protein: CASSEVSRVGRQPQHF
J gene: TRBJ2-7; V gene: TRBV19; D gene: TRBD2; clone size: many; CDR3 DNA: TGTGCCAGTAGTATAGCCGGTAGCGGGACGCGCTCCTACGAGCAGTACTTC; CDR3 protein: CASSIAGSGTRSYEQYF
J gene: TRBJ2-7; V gene: TRBV29-1; D gene: TRBD2; clone size: many; CDR3 DNA: TGCAGCGTCCAAGGACTAGCGGGAAAATACGAGCAGTACTTC; CDR3 protein: CSVQGLAGKYEQYF
J gene: TRBJ1-1; V gene: TRBV12-3/TRBV12-4; D gene: NA; clone size: many; CDR3 DNA: TGTGCCAGCAGCCTTATCTGGGGCACTGAAGCTTTCTTT; CDR3 protein: CASSLIWGTEAFF
J gene: TRBJ1-3; V gene: TRBV2; D gene: NA; clone size: many; CDR3 DNA: TGTGCCAGCAGTGATGGACTACACTCTGGAAACACCATATATTTT; CDR3 protein: CASSDGLHSGNTIYF
J gene: TRBJ1-5; V gene: TRBV30; D gene: NA; clone size: few; CDR3 DNA: TGTGCCTGGAGTGTTTCGGGGGTAAGGAAAAGCAATCAGCCCCAGCATTTT; CDR3 protein: CAWSVSGVRKSNQPQHF
J gene: TRBJ2-7; V gene: TRBV20-1; D gene: TRBD1; clone size: many; CDR3 DNA: TGCAGTGCTAACCACGGGACAGGGGGTAGCGAGCAGTACTTC; CDR3 protein: CSANHGTGGSEQYF
J gene: TRBJ2-7; V gene: TRBV27; D gene: TRBD2; clone size: many; CDR3 DNA: TGTGCCAGCAGTTCTGGACTAGCGGGTGGCGAGCAGTACTTC; CDR3 protein: CASSSGLAGGEQYF
J gene: TRBJ2-2; V gene: TRBV15; D gene: TRBD1; clone size: many; CDR3 DNA: TGTGCCACAAACTTAGACAGGGGCCGGATTTCGAACACCGGGGAGCTGTTTTTT; CDR3 protein: CATNLDRGRISNTGELFF
J gene: TRBJ2-7; V gene: TRBV6-1; D gene: TRBD2; clone size: many; CDR3 DNA: TGTGCCAGCAGGGGACTAGCGTCCTCCTCCTACGAGCAGTACTTC; CDR3 protein: CASRGLASSSYEQYF
J gene: TRBJ1-6; V gene: TRBV6-2/TRBV6-3; D gene: NA; clone size: many; CDR3 DNA: TGTGCCAGCAGGGGGACATCCTATAATTCACCCCTCCACTTT; CDR3 protein: CASRGTSYNSPLHF
J gene: TRBJ1-5; V gene: TRBV2; D gene: NA; clone size: many; CDR3 DNA: TGTGCCAGCAGTGGTTCCAGGGGTACACAGCCCCAGCATTTT; CDR3 protein: CASSGSRGTQPQHF
J gene: TRBJ2-7; V gene: TRBV4-2; D gene: NA; clone size: many; CDR3 DNA: TGTGCCAGCAGCCAAGAGACGGGACTTGTCTACGAGCAGTACTTC; CDR3 protein: CASSQETGLVYEQYF
J gene: TRBJ2-7; V gene: TRBV12-3/TRBV12-4; D gene: NA; clone size: NA; CDR3 DNA: TGTGCCAGCAGCATCGATTACGAGCAGTACTTC; CDR3 protein: CASSIDYEQYF
J gene: TRBJ1-2; V gene: TRBV12-3/TRBV12-4; D gene: NA; clone size: many; CDR3 DNA: TGTGCCAGCAGTTTCGGGCAGGGGAATGGCTACACCTTC; CDR3 protein: CASSFGQGNGYTF
J gene: TRBJ2-5; V gene: TRBV6-2/TRBV6-3; D gene: NA; clone size: many; CDR3 DNA: TGTGCCGGCACCCCGAGGAGGGGGGAGACCCAGTACTTC; CDR3 protein: CAGTPRRGETQYF
J gene: TRBJ2-7; V gene: TRBV3-1; D gene: TRBD1; clone size: many; CDR3 DNA: TGTGCCAGCAGCCAACCGGACAGGGGGTACGAGCAGTACTTC; CDR3 protein: CASSQPDRGYEQYF
J gene: TRBJ2-7; V gene: TRBV20-1; D gene: TRBD2; clone size: many; CDR3 DNA: TGCAGTGCTAGTGGCCTAGCGGGAGACGGGTACGAGCAGTACTTC; CDR3 protein: CSASGLAGDGYEQYF
J gene: TRBJ2-7; V gene: TRBV15; D gene: TRBD1; clone size: many; CDR3 DNA: TGTGCCACCAGCAGAGATACGGACAGGGGGTGGTACGAGCAGTACTTC; CDR3 protein: CATSRDTDRGWYEQYF
J gene: TRBJ1-5; V gene: TRBV28; D gene: NA; clone size: many; CDR3 DNA: TGTGCCAGCAGTTTGTCTGGACAGTTCGATAGCAATCAGCCCCAGCATTTT; CDR3 protein: CASSLSGQFDSNQPQHF
J gene: TRBJ2-2; V gene: TRBV27; D gene: TRBD2; clone size: NA; CDR3 DNA: TGTGCCAGCAGTCCCCTTCGGCTAGCGGGAGGGCCTACCGGGGAGCTGTTTTTT; CDR3 protein: CASSPLRLAGGPTGELFF
J gene: TRBJ1-1; V gene: TRBV11-3; D gene: NA; clone size: many; CDR3 DNA: TGTGCCAGCACCCAGTCCAACGGCAACCCCGGGGCTGAAGCTTTCTTT; CDR3 protein: CASTQSNGNPGAEAFF
J gene: TRBJ1-1; V gene: TRBV12-3/TRBV12-4; D gene: NA; clone size: few; CDR3 DNA: TGTGCCAGCAGTCCCCCCGCGGGGTGGACTGAAGCTTTCTTT; CDR3 protein: CASSPPAGWTEAFF
J gene: TRBJ1-1; V gene: TRBV7-9; D gene: TRBD1; clone size: many; CDR3 DNA: TGTGCCAGCAGCTTAACTTCGGGGGGGACAGCGCTTGAAGCTTTCTTT; CDR3 protein: CASSLTSGGTALEAFF
J gene: TRBJ2-2; V gene: TRBV28; D gene: TRBD2; clone size: few; CDR3 DNA: TGTGCCAGCAGTTTGTATACCAACGGGAGGACTTCCACCGGGGAGCTGTTTTTT; CDR3 protein: CASSLYTNGRTSTGELFF
J gene: TRBJ1-6; V gene: TRBV11-2; D gene: TRBD1; clone size: many; CDR3 DNA: TGTGCCAGCAGCCCAAGGACAGGTGAAGGATCACCCCTCCACTTT; CDR3 protein: CASSPRTGEGSPLHF
J gene: TRBJ2-7; V gene: TRBV6-5; D gene: TRBD1; clone size: many; CDR3 DNA: TGTGCCAGCAGTCCCCGGTGGACAGGGCGCCCCTACGAGCAGTACTTC; CDR3 protein: CASSPRWTGRPYEQYF
J gene: TRBJ2-2; V gene: TRBV12-3/TRBV12-4; D gene: TRBD1; clone size: many; CDR3 DNA: TGTGCCAGCAGCCAAACAGGGGCGGCCGGGGAGCTGTTTTTT; CDR3 protein: CASSQTGAAGELFF
J gene: TRBJ1-2; V gene: TRBV5-1; D gene: NA; clone size: many; CDR3 DNA: TGCGCCAGCAGCTTTACGAACGGACACTATGGCTACACCTTC; CDR3 protein: CASSFTNGHYGYTF
J gene: TRBJ1-2; V gene: TRBV19; D gene: NA; clone size: many; CDR3 DNA: TGTGCCAGTAGTATGACGAGCCTCGATGGCTACACCTTC; CDR3 protein: CASSMTSLDGYTF
J gene: TRBJ1-1; V gene: TRBV25-1; D gene: NA; clone size: NA; CDR3 DNA: TGTGCCAGCAGTGATGGCTGGCAGGCCAAAGAAGCTTTCTTT; CDR3 protein: CASSDGWQAKEAFF
J gene: TRBJ1-1; V gene: TRBV5-1; D gene: NA; clone size: many; CDR3 DNA: TGCGCCAGCAGCGCCATCAACTCTCCTGAAGCTTTCTTT; CDR3 protein: CASSAINSPEAFF
J gene: TRBJ1-2; V gene: TRBV12-3/TRBV12-4; D gene: TRBD1; clone size: NA; CDR3 DNA: TGTGCCAGCAGCCCGACAGGGAGAGGAGGCTATGGCTACACCTTC; CDR3 protein: CASSPTGRGGYGYTF
J gene: TRBJ2-2; V gene: TRBV12-3/TRBV12-4; D gene: NA; clone size: NA; CDR3 DNA: TGTGCCAGCACCCCGCAGCTTACCGGGGAGCTGTTTTTT; CDR3 protein: CASTPQLTGELFF